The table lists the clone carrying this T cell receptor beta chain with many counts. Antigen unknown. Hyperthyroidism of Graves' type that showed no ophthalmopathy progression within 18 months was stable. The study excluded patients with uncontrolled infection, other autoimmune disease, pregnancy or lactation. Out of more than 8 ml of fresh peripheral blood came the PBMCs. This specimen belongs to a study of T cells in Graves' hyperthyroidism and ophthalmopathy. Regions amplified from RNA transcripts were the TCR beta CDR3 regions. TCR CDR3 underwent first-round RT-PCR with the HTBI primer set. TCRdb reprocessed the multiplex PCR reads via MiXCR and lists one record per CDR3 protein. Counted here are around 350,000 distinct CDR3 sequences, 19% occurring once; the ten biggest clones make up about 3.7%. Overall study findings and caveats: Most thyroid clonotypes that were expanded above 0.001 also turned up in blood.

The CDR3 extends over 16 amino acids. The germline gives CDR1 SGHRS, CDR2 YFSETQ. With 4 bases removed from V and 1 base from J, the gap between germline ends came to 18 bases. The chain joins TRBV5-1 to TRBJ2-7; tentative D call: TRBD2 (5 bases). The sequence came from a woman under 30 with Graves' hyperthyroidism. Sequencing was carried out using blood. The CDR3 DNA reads TGCGCCAGCAGCCCCGGACCGCCAGAGGGTTCCTACGAGCAGTACTTC. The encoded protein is CASSPGPPEGSYEQYF. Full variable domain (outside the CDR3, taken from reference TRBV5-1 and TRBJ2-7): KAGVTQTPRYLIKTRGQQVTLSCSPISGHRSVSWYQQTPGQGLQFLFEYFSETQRNKGNFPGRFSGRQFSNSRSEMNVSTLELGDSALYLCASSPGPPEGSYEQYFGPGTRLTVT.